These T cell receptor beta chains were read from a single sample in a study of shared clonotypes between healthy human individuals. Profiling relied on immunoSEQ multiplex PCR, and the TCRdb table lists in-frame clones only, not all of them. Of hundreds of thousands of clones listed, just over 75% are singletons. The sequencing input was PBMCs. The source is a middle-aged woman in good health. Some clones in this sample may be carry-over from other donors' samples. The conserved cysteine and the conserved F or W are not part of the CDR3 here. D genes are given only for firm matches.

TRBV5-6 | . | ASSLVGDGYT
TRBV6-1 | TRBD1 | ASSRDSLNNEQF
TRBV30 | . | AWNALDTQY
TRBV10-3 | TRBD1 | AISPGQGGNNEQF
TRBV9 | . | ASSRQTQETQY
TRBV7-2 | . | ASSLGQHNQPQH
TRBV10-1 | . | ASRGAVTGELF
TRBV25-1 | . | ASSSSRGTDTQY
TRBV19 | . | ASSITHNQPQH
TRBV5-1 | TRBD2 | ASSPGLAGVAYEQY
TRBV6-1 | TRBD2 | ASSAGTSGDSYEQY
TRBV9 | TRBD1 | ASSVAETGRWGYT
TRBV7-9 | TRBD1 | ASRPTGGGETQY
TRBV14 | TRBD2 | ASSQLAGYNEQF
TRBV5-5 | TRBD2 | ASSFWRLAGETQY
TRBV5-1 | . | ASRRDTGELF
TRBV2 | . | ASREGADTQY
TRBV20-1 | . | SAPIGVDYA
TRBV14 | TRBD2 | ASSQGLASGIYEQF
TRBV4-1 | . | ASSQGGDTSAYSTDTQY
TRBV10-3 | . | AISEGGPTYEQY
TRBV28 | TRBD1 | ASSQYYRGEAF
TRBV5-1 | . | ASSPTSSDTQY
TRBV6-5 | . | ASSNPGPYEQY
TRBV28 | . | ASSSKEPYEQY
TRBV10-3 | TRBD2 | AISGASLGNEQF
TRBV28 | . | ASTEISGNTIY
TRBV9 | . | ASSGQSGTEAF
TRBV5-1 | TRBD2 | ASSRYPGLDTDTQY
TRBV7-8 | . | ASSLESGRGKLF
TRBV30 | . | AWSRAFRQSPNGYT
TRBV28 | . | ASSLGSQGGEKLF
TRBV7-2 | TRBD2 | ASSLVGTSNEQY
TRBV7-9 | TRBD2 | ASYLGAGDVDTQY
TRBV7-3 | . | ASSYRDGYEQY
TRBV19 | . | ASTMSGTDTQY
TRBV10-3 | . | AISERTWTGNQPQH
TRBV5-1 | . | ASSGITQY
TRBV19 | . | ASSIQDRDSYEQY
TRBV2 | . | ASSQDRAYSNQPQH